The T cell receptor (beta chain) under discussion was sequenced for a study of blood T cell repertoires in COVID-19 (dated by TCRdb to about 2020). About the full investigation: Samples covering the acute and convalescent phases of COVID-19 were provided by collaborators in the United States, Italy and Spain. Where available, HLA class I and class II types were taken from metadata supplied by the sample provider and were not determined by assay-based typing. Deeply sampled blood TCRbeta repertoires from subjects exposed to, actively infected with, or recovered from COVID-19 were included in the dataset. Samples came from the ongoing ImmuneRACE study (first 160 participants) plus 1,254 subjects from 6 global collaborators. The repertoires were released in a freely available public database meant as a resource for research on the immune response to SARS-CoV-2. The material from the prospective study consisted of cDNA or gDNA derived from T cells, B-cell-depleted T cells, or PBMCs. Sample metadata almost always included a de-identified subject ID, COVID-19 status, age in years and sex. Here is what the overall study found, with its caveats: How much clinical and demographic metadata was included differed by source and by participant, and the metadata was provided uncurated.

As to this clone: Its binding antigen is unknown. Base quality data are lacking; no much larger clone is found one base away.

TCRbeta CDR3 regions were amplified from genomic DNA using the immunoSEQ Assay, a bias-controlled multiplex PCR. As for the original processing: Within the assay, amplification of reference gene primers was used to estimate how many nucleated cells each sample contained. To quantify the absolute abundance of each unique TCRbeta CDR3 rearrangement, sequence reads were collapsed and filtered. For each sample, productive Simpson clonality was calculated as the square root of Simpson's diversity index across productive rearrangements. TCRdb mirrors the immuneACCESS table, restricted to in-frame sequences. Some clones are absent from its copies; in checked studies, under half trace to an unresolved V gene, and the reason for the others is unknown. V, J and clone size are taken as reported in that table, and D and trimming were inferred from the DNA itself. Across this sample there are about 220,000 clones, with around 85% seen only once. The ten largest clones represent approximately 1.3% of the sample.

CDR1 and CDR2 are read off the germline V gene (reference sequence) as LGHDT and YNNKEL. V gives up 4 bases and J gives up 9 bases, and the segment between their germline ends measures 10 bases. Including cysteine and phenylalanine, the CDR3 has 12 amino acids. Left in the record is the CDR3 DNA by itself, 36 bases read in frame from the first base. Participants in the prospective study were enrolled through a virtual design, were aged about 18 to 100 years, and lived in 24 United States geographic areas. In the prospective study, cohorts were assigned on the basis of participant-reported clinical history obtained from a screening survey and a study questionnaire. Each participant in the prospective study had whole blood, serum and a nasopharyngeal or oropharyngeal swab collected by mobile phlebotomists. Additional blood draws and questionnaires over an approximately 2-month period could optionally be provided by prospective study participants. Prospective study blood samples were shipped either frozen or at room temperature before DNA extraction.

The chain is made from TRBV3-1 (or the pseudogene TRBV3-2) and TRBJ2-1; the D segment could be TRBD2, given 6 matching bases. The origin of this receptor is a woman in her thirties or forties with acute COVID-19. The sequencing input was PBMCs or T cells enriched from blood (not recorded which). The nucleotides read TGTGCCAGCAGCCGGGGAGGTGTTGAGCAGTTCTTC. This gives the protein CASSRGGVEQFF.